This T cell receptor (beta chain) appears in the sequencing data of a study of blood T cell repertoires in COVID-19. At the level of the study: The analysed material was cDNA or gDNA that came from T cells, B-cell-depleted T cells, or PBMCs.

Germline assignment: CDR1 SGHTA and CDR2 FQGNSA. V dropped 0 bases and J dropped 1; count of bases not matched to a gene: 6. The CDR3 spans 18 residues. Original processing methods: How many nucleated cells were present was estimated from reference gene primer amplification. Data came from immunoSEQ multiplex PCR; TCRdb stores just in-frame clones and leaves some out. V, J and clone size derive from that table, while D and trimming were established from the DNA sequence. The sample holds 210,000 or so clones, approximately 79% seen once. The chain has TRBV7-2 and TRBJ2-1, with 10 bases that match TRBD1. The sequence was obtained from a human donor in a cohort sampled during active COVID-19. Sequencing was done on a sample of peripheral blood. CDR3 sequence: CASSLARQGARSYNEQFF. The DNA for the CDR3 is TGTGCCAGCAGCTTAGCCAGACAGGGGGCGAGATCCTACAATGAGCAGTTCTTC. Looking up the rest from reference TRBV7-2 and TRBJ2-1 gives the full variable domain: GAGVSQSPSNKVTEKGKDVELRCDPISGHTALYWYRQSLGQGLEFLIYFQGNSAPDKSGLPSDRFSAERTGGSVSTLTIQRTQQEDSAVYLCASSLARQGARSYNEQFFGPGTRLTVL.